The rows below give T cell receptor beta chains drawn from one sample of a study of cytomegalovirus exposure and HLA in healthy donors. Assay used: immunoSEQ multiplex PCR; TCRdb lists only in-frame clones, some missing. The sample includes about 180,000 clones, around 80% seen only once; the top ten take more than 3.5%. The sequenced sample consisted of PBMCs. Receptors were obtained from a woman aged 60-75 years in good health and CMV-seropositive. Both conserved end residues are part of each CDR3. Each record gives: clone size, V gene, J gene, D gene, CDR3 DNA, CDR3 protein. The D gene is left open where the match is weak. Size values are once, few and many counts, or a class for expanded clones, and some rows have none.

once	TRBV11-1	TRBJ2-3	NA	TGTGCCAGCAGTCCGTCCGTGGGAGCAGATACGCAGTATTTT	CASSPSVGADTQYF
NA	TRBV6-4	TRBJ2-1	TRBD2	TGTGCCAGCAGTGACTCAAGCGGGAGGTACAATGAGCAGTTCTTC	CASSDSSGRYNEQFF
NA	TRBV6-5	TRBJ2-7	NA	TGTGCCAGCAGTCGACTAGGCTACGAGCAGTACTTC	CASSRLGYEQYF
NA	TRBV27	TRBJ2-2	NA	TGTGCCAGCAGAACCGGACAGAGCACCGGGGAGCTGTTTTTT	CASRTGQSTGELFF
NA	TRBV5-1	TRBJ2-2	TRBD1	TGCGCCAGCAGCTTGAAGGGACAGGGCTCCACCGGGGAGCTGTTTTTT	CASSLKGQGSTGELFF
few	TRBV28	TRBJ2-7	TRBD2	TGTGCCAGCAGTGCCGTCCCGACTAGCGGGAGGCACTACGAGCAGTACTTC	CASSAVPTSGRHYEQYF
few	TRBV18	TRBJ2-3	TRBD2	TGTGCCAGCTCACCCAGCGGGAGTAAAAATACGCAGTATTTT	CASSPSGSKNTQYF
once	TRBV5-1	TRBJ2-6	TRBD2	TGCGCCAGCAGCTTCGGGACTAGCGGAGACTACTCTGGGGCCAACGGCCTGACTTTC	CASSFGTSGDYSGANGLTF
few	TRBV28	TRBJ1-2	NA	TGTGCCAGCAGTACGGTTCGCTCCGATGGCTACACCTTC	CASSTVRSDGYTF
NA	TRBV7-8	TRBJ1-2	NA	TGTGCCAGCAGCTACAGGAACTATGGCTACACCTTC	CASSYRNYGYTF
NA	TRBV28	TRBJ1-2	TRBD1	TGTGCCAGCAGTTCAGGGGGCGGCTATGGCTACACCTTC	CASSSGGGYGYTF
NA	TRBV4-3	TRBJ1-5	NA	TGCGCCAGCAGCCAAGAGGTGAGGGATAATCAGCCCCAGCATTTT	CASSQEVRDNQPQHF
NA	TRBV29-1	TRBJ2-4	TRBD1	TGCAGCGCCCAAGGGACAGGGTTGTGGGTTCAGTACTTC	CSAQGTGLWVQYF
few	TRBV18	TRBJ1-4	TRBD1	TGTGCCAGCCAGACAGGGGATGAAAAACTGTTTTTT	CASQTGDEKLFF
NA	TRBV19	TRBJ1-4	TRBD1	TGTGCCAGTAGGACCCGACAGGGGGATGAAAAACTGTTTTTT	CASRTRQGDEKLFF
NA	TRBV5-1	TRBJ2-5	NA	TGCGCCAGCAGCGGGGCGCAGAAGTACCAAGAGACCCAGTACTTC	CASSGAQKYQETQYF
NA	TRBV7-9	TRBJ2-2	NA	TGTGCCAGCACCCTGATGGACAAGTACGGGGAGCTGTTTTTT	CASTLMDKYGELFF
NA	TRBV30	TRBJ2-7	NA	TGTGCCTGGAGTGTACTTAGGGGCTTCCACGAGCAGTACTTC	CAWSVLRGFHEQYF
NA	TRBV2	TRBJ2-3	TRBD2	TGTGCCAGCAGCAAAGACTTCCGGCGGGGGGACACAGATACGCAGTATTTT	CASSKDFRRGDTDTQYF
few	TRBV28	TRBJ1-2	TRBD1	TGTGCCAGCAGTTCGGGACAGGGCTATGGCTACACCTTC	CASSSGQGYGYTF